Presented here are 18 T cell receptor beta chains from one specimen sequenced in a study of CD8+CD57+ T cells in acquired aplastic anemia. Genomic DNA was employed as the template in profiling TCR beta VDJ and CDR3. TCRdb itself ran the reads through MiXCR, one entry per CDR3 protein. The sample has about 400,000 distinct CDR3 sequences; around 68% are singletons. Sequenced: sorted CD4+, CD8+, or CD8+CD57+ T cells (not recorded which) from PBMCs. These receptors were obtained from a human donor in good health, serving as a control.

This clonotype was counted a single time. V is TRBV7-8 and J is TRBJ1-3, with 9 bases fitting TRBD1. Germline V CDR1 and CDR2: SGHVS, FQNEAQ. This CDR3 region has 16 residues. V lost 10 bases to trimming and J lost 3 bases; unmatched junction nucleotides: 13. The CDR3 reads CATRRARTGDGNTIYF. The CDR3 DNA sequence: TGTGCCACCAGAAGAGCACGGACAGGGGATGGAAACACCATATATTTT.

This clonotype was detected once. This likely comes from a read error, as the CDR3 has no conserved phenylalanine or tryptophan at its end. The DNA is omitted, as the CDR3 cannot be located on it reliably, and the CDR3 follows TCRdb's listing. The chain combines TRBV10-3 with TRBJ1-2. Germline CDR1 ENHRY, CDR2 SYGVKD. The CDR3 totals 14 residues, both ends included. The CDR3 loop reads CAIARLQAEYGYTL.

As to this clonotype: At one end the junction does not follow the germline gene, possibly because of a read error. The J gene is TRBJ1-1, the V gene TRBV7-2; D gene uncertain. This CDR3 region has 13 residues. Germline V gene data show CDR1 as SGHTA and CDR2 as FQGNSA. CDR3 region: CASSLAPNNEAFF. CDR3 bases: TGTGCCAGCAGCTTAGCCCCTAACAATGAAGCTTTCTTT.

The chain combines TRBV7-2 with TRBJ1-2; no reliable D call. CDR3 length: 15 amino acids. Germline-derived CDR1 and CDR2 are SGHTA and FQGNSA. The germline V and J ends were trimmed by 4 bases and 0 bases, with 12 bases remaining between them. The CDR3 DNA reads TGTGCCAGCAGCTCCTATGAGCCCCCTAACTATGGCTACACCTTC. Protein product: CASSSYEPPNYGYTF.

The genes are TRBV7-3 and TRBJ1-3; no reliable D call. CDR1 and CDR2 (germline): SGHTA, FQGTGA. The ends were cut back, 5 bases at V and 16 bases at J, with 21 bases in the middle. This CDR3 region has 13 residues. CDR3 DNA sequence: TGTGCCAGCAGCCTATCTACGACAAACACGAATTATTTT. Translated: CASSLSTTNTNYF. Filled out from reference TRBV7-3 and TRBJ1-3, the complete variable domain reads GAGVSQTPSNKVTEKGKYVELRCDPISGHTALYWYRQSLGQGPEFLIYFQGTGAADDSGLPNDRFFAVRPEGSVSTLKIQRTERGDSAVYLCASSLSTTNTNYFGEGSWLTVV.

This rearrangement joins TRBV7-3 to TRBJ2-1; tentatively, D is TRBD2 (6 bases). The CDR3 is made up of 15 amino acids. Germline V gives CDR1 SGHTA, CDR2 FQGTGA. Trimming removed 2 bases from V and 14 bases from J, with 22 bases in between. The CDR3 is CASSLHSSGDNKKFF. The CDR3 DNA reads TGTGCCAGCAGCTTACATAGTAGCGGTGACAATAAGAAGTTCTTC.

Turning to this clonotype: An end of the junction does not agree with germline; a read error may underlie this. The rearrangement links TRBV7-8 to TRBJ1-2; D remains ambiguous. CDR3 size: 14 residues. CDR1 is SGHVS, CDR2 FQNEAQ, per germline. The DNA of the CDR3 is TGTGCCAGCAGCTTAGAAAGGCAAGGGATGGTTGAGGAGTTC. Encoded protein: CASSLERQGMVEEF.

The rearrangement joins TRBV27 to TRBJ2-7, with 8 bases matching TRBD1. Germline-derived CDR1 and CDR2 are MNHEY and SMNVEV (reference sequence). CDR3 length: 14 amino acids. V trimming: 2 bases; J trimming: 3 bases; junction bases outside the gene matches: 3. CDR3 DNA: TGTGCCAGCAGTTTAGCCGACAGGGGCTACGAGCAGTACTTC. Its translation: CASSLADRGYEQYF.

This clonotype was detected only once. The V call is TRBV20-1, the J call TRBJ2-1; 8 nucleotides agree with TRBD2. The germline V gene encodes CDR1 DFQATT and CDR2 SNEGSKA (reference sequence). The V gene end was trimmed by 3 bases and the J gene end by 10 bases; junction bases not matched to a gene: 5. CDR3 size: 12 residues. Here the CDR3 DNA reads TGCAGTGCTAGCGGGGGGGCCCTGGAGCAGTTCTTC. Protein sequence: CSASGGALEQFF.

J is TRBJ1-6 and V is TRBV7-6; D not resolved. Germline values: CDR1 SGHVS, CDR2 FNYEAQ. Trimming pared 5 bases from V and 17 bases from J, leaving 22 bases between. The CDR3 has 14 amino acids. CDR3 sequence: CASSKRPADAHVHF. CDR3 nucleotide sequence: TGTGCCAGCAGCAAACGCCCCGCGGATGCACACGTCCACTTT.

The chain employs TRBV19 and TRBJ1-3, with TRBD1 as a possible D gene (5 bases). The V gene lost 4 bases and the J gene lost 2 bases, with 9 bases spanning the gap. From germline, CDR1 is LNHDA and CDR2 SQIVND (reference sequence). This CDR3 is built from 14 residues. CDR3 residues: CASSTGGTGNTIYF. CDR3 DNA sequence: TGTGCCAGTAGTACCGGGGGGACTGGAAACACCATATATTTT.

This chain links TRBV7-3 with TRBJ2-5; perhaps D is TRBD1 or TRBD2 (6 bases each). Trimming shortened V by 3 bases and J by 3 bases, and 14 bases separated the two germline ends. CDR1 is SGHTA and CDR2 is FQGTGA in the germline V gene. The CDR3 spans 15 residues. The CDR3 DNA reads as TGTGCCAGCAGCTTGAATACGGGGGCGGAAGAGACCCAGTACTTC. It is translated as CASSLNTGAEETQYF.

This clonotype was counted between two and nine times. The CDR3 bases are TGTGCCAGTAGTAGAACAGGGACTGCTGGAAACACCATATATTTT. Encoded protein: CASSRTGTAGNTIYF. V and J are TRBV19 and TRBJ1-3; TRBD1 might be the D (6 bases). The CDR3 sequence is 15 residues long. V was trimmed by 4 bases and J by 2 bases, leaving 12 bases between them. Germline V lookup: CDR1 LNHDA, CDR2 SQIVND (reference sequence).

The rearrangement links TRBV5-1 to TRBJ1-4, with a weak D call TRBD1 (5 bases). Germline values: CDR1 SGHRS, CDR2 YFSETQ. Trimming removed 4 bases from V and 6 bases from J, with 10 bases in between. This CDR3 has 13 amino acids. The CDR3 DNA sequence: TGCGCCAGCAGCCTGGGGACGCATGAAAAACTGTTTTTT. This translates into CASSLGTHEKLFF.

Remarks on this clonotype: Germline is not matched at one junction end, which may reflect a read error. This chain links TRBV2 with TRBJ2-3; TRBD2 matches at 9 bases. Germline CDR1 is SNHLY and CDR2 is FYNNEI. The CDR3 contains 14 residues. The CDR3 sequence: CATSDSGSTDTQYF. For the CDR3, the DNA is TGTGCCACCAGTGATAGCGGGAGTACAGATACGCAGTATTTT.

Worth noting for this clonotype: One junction end disagrees with the germline gene, perhaps due to a read error. The genes are TRBV9 and TRBJ2-3; D is unclear. Germline assignment: CDR1 SGDLS and CDR2 YYNGEE. This CDR3 contains 13 residues. The CDR3 spells CASSRSRPGTQNF. Written as DNA, the CDR3 is TGTGCCAGCAGCCGGAGTAGGCCAGGTACACAAAATTTT.

The chain has TRBV24-1 and TRBJ2-3, with 12 bases lining up with TRBD2. V trimming: 3 bases; J trimming: 4 bases; junction bases outside the gene matches: 13. CDR3 length equals 19 residues. Per the germline V gene, CDR1 is KGHDR and CDR2 is SFDVKD. The CDR3 nucleotides read TGTGCCACCAGTGATCCCCCTTCAAGACTAGCGGGAGTCTCAGATACGCAGTATTTT. Protein: CATSDPPSRLAGVSDTQYF.

The chain joins TRBV9 to TRBJ1-6, with D perhaps TRBD1 (5 bases). V lost 3 bases and J lost 9, with 13 bases in between. This CDR3 is 14 amino acids long. CDR1 and CDR2 from the germline V gene are SGDLS and YYNGEE. DNA for the CDR3: TGTGCCAGCAGCGATGAGGACACGACTTCACCCCTCCACTTT. This codes for CASSDEDTTSPLHF.